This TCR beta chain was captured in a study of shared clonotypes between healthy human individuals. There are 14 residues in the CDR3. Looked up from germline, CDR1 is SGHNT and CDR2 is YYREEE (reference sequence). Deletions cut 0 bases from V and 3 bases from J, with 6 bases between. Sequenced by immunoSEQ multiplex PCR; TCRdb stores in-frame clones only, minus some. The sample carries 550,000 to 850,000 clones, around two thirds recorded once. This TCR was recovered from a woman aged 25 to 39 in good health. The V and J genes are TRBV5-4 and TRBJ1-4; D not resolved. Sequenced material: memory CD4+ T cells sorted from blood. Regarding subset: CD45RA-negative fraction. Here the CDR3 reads CASSLVGPNEKLFF. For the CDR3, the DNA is TGTGCCAGCAGCTTGGTAGGCCCTAATGAAAAACTGTTTTTT.